This passage covers 18 T cell receptor beta chains from one sample sequenced in a study of spatial heterogeneity in lung cancer. Overall study findings and caveats: Tumors with more nonsynonymous mutations had more expanded intratumoral alpha and beta TCRs.

TCRdb reanalysed the 5' RACE reads using MiXCR and keeps one entry per CDR3 protein. The data contain approximately 600 distinct CDR3 sequences, more than 20% of them singletons. Their antigens are not known. Time point described: sample taken at primary tumor resection. The specimen comprised lung tumor tissue, sampled at surgery. These receptors were taken from a male donor with early-stage non-small cell lung cancer.

As regards this clonotype: The library was designed around alpha chains, so this beta chain is a stray read whose abundance carries little weight. The CDR3 nucleotides are TGTGCCAGCAGCACCGGCGGACTGGACATTCAGTACTTC. As protein: CASSTGGLDIQYF. This chain connects TRBV11-2 to TRBJ2-4; TRBD2 might be the D (5 bases). Germline V gene data show CDR1 as SGHAT and CDR2 as FQNNGV. The V end lost 5 bases, the J end lost 8 bases, and 13 bases lay between the germline ends. CDR3 length: 13 residues.

About this clonotype: A library prepared for alpha chains yielded this beta chain as an off-target read; its size is of little meaning. The rearrangement links TRBV28 to TRBJ1-3; the D gene is possibly TRBD1 (6 bases). CDR3 length equals 14 residues. In germline, CDR1 is MDHEN, CDR2 SYDVKM. The V gene lost 6 bases and the J gene lost 8 bases, with 17 bases spanning the gap. CDR3 protein: CASSSGQLRDTIYF. CDR3 DNA sequence: TGTGCCAGCAGCTCGGGACAACTAAGAGACACCATATATTTT.

By proportion, this clonotype is large. Since it is a stray read in a library aimed at alpha chains, this beta chain has a size that is not meaningful. The V and J genes are TRBV2 and TRBJ2-7; 9 nucleotides match TRBD1. V shed 6 bases, J shed 9 bases, and the junction held 6 bases outside the gene matches. CDR1 is SNHLY, CDR2 FYNNEI, per germline. The CDR3 is 12 amino acids. The CDR3 reads CASRDRGQRQYF. The CDR3 bases are TGTGCCAGCAGGGACAGGGGACAGAGGCAGTACTTC.

This clonotype has more than one count but fewer than ten. This beta chain is off target for a library built for alpha chains, so its abundance means little. The rearrangement links TRBV25-1 to TRBJ2-7; the D is unclear. The germline V gene encodes CDR1 MGHDK and CDR2 SYGVNS. V lost 2 bases and J lost 3, with 5 bases in between. This CDR3 comprises 12 residues. The CDR3 DNA follows: TGTGCCAGCAGTGAAATGGGCTACGAGCAGTACTTC. Encoded protein: CASSEMGYEQYF.

This clonotype was seen a few times. Little can be read into the size of this beta chain, an off-target read in a library designed for alpha chains. This CDR3 reads CASSAYSTDTQYF. CDR3 in DNA: TGTGCCAGCAGCGCCTACAGCACAGATACGCAGTATTTT. The chain couples TRBV9 to TRBJ2-3, with unresolved D. Germline loops: CDR1 SGDLS, CDR2 YYNGEE. Trimming cost V 3 bases and J 0 bases, with 5 bases left between them. There are 13 residues in the CDR3. Using reference TRBV9 and TRBJ2-3 for the parts outside the CDR3, the full variable domain is DSGVTQTPKHLITATGQRVTLRCSPRSGDLSVYWYQQSLDQGLQFLIQYYNGEERAKGNILERFSAQQFPDLHSELNLSSLELGDSALYFCASSAYSTDTQYFGPGTRLTVL.

By its share, this clonotype is large. This beta chain is a stray sequence in a library constructed for alpha chains; its clone size is not meaningful. This rearrangement joins TRBV12-3 or TRBV12-4 to TRBJ1-3, with 7 bases identical to TRBD1. The CDR3 extends over 13 amino acids. With 4 bases clipped from V and 6 bases from J, the junction kept 3 bases outside the gene matches. For the CDR3, the DNA is TGTGCCAGCAGTTCCGGGACAGTAAACACCATATATTTT. Protein: CASSSGTVNTIYF.

Regarding this clonotype: This beta chain was picked up by a library intended for alpha chains and is off target, so its count carries little meaning. The V and J genes are TRBV20-1 and TRBJ2-1; the match to TRBD2 covers 8 bases. This CDR3 comprises 14 residues. The germline V gene has CDR1 DFQATT and CDR2 SNEGSKA (reference sequence). V gave up 6 bases and J gave up 9 bases; unmatched junction bases: 13. The CDR3 sequence: CSAAAGLEVSEQFF. Here the CDR3 DNA reads TGCAGTGCAGCGGCGGGACTAGAAGTCTCTGAGCAGTTCTTC.

By sample share, this clonotype is large. In a library made to pick up alpha chains, this beta chain is a stray read with a size that means little. V usage is TRBV2 and J usage is TRBJ2-3; TRBD1 is a possible D gene (6 bases). The germline V gene has CDR1 SNHLY and CDR2 FYNNEI. V was clipped by 7 bases and J by 0 bases, with 11 bases between them. This CDR3 has 14 residues. In nucleotides, the CDR3 is TGTGCCAGCAATGGAGGACAGAGCACAGATACGCAGTATTTT. Protein: CASNGGQSTDTQYF.

This clonotype was recorded a few times. In a library made to pick up alpha chains, this beta chain is a stray read with a size that means little. The V call is TRBV29-1, the J call TRBJ1-5; 7 positions match TRBD1. With V trimmed by 4 bases and J by 5 bases, 5 bases remained unmatched. The germline CDR1 and CDR2 sequences are SQVTM and ANQGSEA. CDR3 length: 13 amino acids. The CDR3: CSVGQGGDQPQHF. The CDR3, as DNA: TGCAGCGTTGGGCAGGGGGGGGATCAGCCCCAGCATTTT.

In its sample, this clonotype is large. This beta chain represents an off-target read in a library built for alpha chains; its size is of limited meaning. The CDR3 sequence: CASRREAKNIQYF. CDR3 sequence (DNA): TGCGCCAGTCGTAGGGAGGCGAAAAACATTCAGTACTTC. The V and J genes are TRBV5-1 and TRBJ2-4; possible D gene TRBD2, 6 bases. The ends were cut back, 8 bases at V and 4 bases at J, with 13 bases in the middle. CDR1 SGHRS and CDR2 YFSETQ come from the germline V gene. The CDR3 has 13 amino acids.

This clonotype is labeled as large (0.1 to 1%). Because this beta chain is a stray read in a library intended to capture alpha chains, its abundance should not be given much weight. This rearrangement joins TRBV28 to TRBJ1-5, with a possible D match to TRBD1 (5 bases). This CDR3 contains 13 residues. The V gene's germline CDR1 is MDHEN and CDR2 SYDVKM. The ends were cut back, 7 bases at V and 2 bases at J, with 9 bases in the middle. CDR3 residues: CASTRDGNQPQHF. The CDR3 coding sequence is TGTGCCAGCACCCGGGACGGCAATCAGCCCCAGCATTTT.

Points on this clonotype: This beta chain came through as a stray read in a library set up for alpha chains, and its size says little. The chain has TRBV7-8 and TRBJ2-7, with a weak D call TRBD2 (6 bases). Trimming shortened V by 4 bases and J by 2 bases, and 12 bases separated the two germline ends. The germline CDR1 and CDR2 sequences are SGHVS and FQNEAQ. CDR3 size: 14 residues. CDR3: CASSSFGGTYEQYF. CDR3 bases: TGTGCCAGCAGCTCATTCGGGGGTACCTACGAGCAGTACTTC. The full variable domain, completed using reference TRBV7-8 and TRBJ2-7, is GAGVSQSPRYKVAKRGQDVALRCDPISGHVSLFWYQQALGQGPEFLTYFQNEAQLDKSGLPSDRFFAERPEGSVSTLKIQRTQQEDSAVYLCASSSFGGTYEQYFGPGTRLTVT.

This clonotype came up a few times. Little can be read into the size of this beta chain, an off-target read in a library designed for alpha chains. This chain uses TRBV19 with TRBJ2-3, with D hard to call. Looked up from germline, CDR1 is LNHDA and CDR2 is SQIVND (reference sequence). CDR3 size: 13 residues. V lost 3 bases, J lost 1 base, and 5 bases lay in between. CDR3 loop: CASSIGGTDTQYF. CDR3 in DNA: TGTGCCAGTAGTATTGGTGGCACAGATACGCAGTATTTT. The full variable domain, with the rest looked up from reference TRBV19 and TRBJ2-3, is DGGITQSPKYLFRKEGQNVTLSCEQNLNHDAMYWYRQDPGQGLRLIYYSQIVNDFQKGDIAEGYSVSREKKESFPLTVTSAQKNPTAFYLCASSIGGTDTQYFGPGTRLTVL.

This clonotype is categorized as large. Because the library targeted alpha chains, this beta chain is an off-target read whose size means little. This chain connects TRBV28 to TRBJ2-7; D unclear. The V gene's germline CDR1 is MDHEN and CDR2 SYDVKM. V shed 4 bases and J shed 5 bases, with 15 bases lying between them. This CDR3 spans 14 amino acids. The DNA for the CDR3 is TGTGCCAGCAGTTACCTTACGCGTCTTAACGAGCAGTACTTC. Its protein is CASSYLTRLNEQYF.

About this clonotype: This beta chain lies outside the target of a library built for alpha chains; its clone size means little. The chain uses TRBV28 and TRBJ1-5; D possibly corresponds to TRBD1 (6 bases). V lost 8 bases, J lost 2 bases, and 10 bases lay in between. This CDR3 contains 13 residues. Germline CDR1 is MDHEN and CDR2 is SYDVKM. Written as DNA, the CDR3 is TGTGCCAGCCAGAACAGGGGCAATCAGCCCCAGCATTTT. This translates into CASQNRGNQPQHF.

This clonotype is judged large. The size of this beta chain means little, since it is a stray read in a library made for alpha chains. The CDR3, as DNA: TGCAGTGCTAGAAGACAGGGGGCCGACGAGCAGTACTTC. Translation: CSARRQGADEQYF. This rearrangement joins TRBV20-1 to TRBJ2-7; TRBD1 matches at 10 bases. With 2 bases clipped from V and 5 bases from J, the junction kept 3 bases outside the gene matches. Germline CDR1 DFQATT, CDR2 SNEGSKA (reference sequence). The CDR3 extends over 13 amino acids.

Concerning this clonotype itself: A junction boundary mismatches the germline segment, possibly from a read error. Since the library was made to target alpha chains, this beta chain is a stray read and its abundance is not meaningful. The chain combines TRBV3-1 with TRBJ2-5; D perhaps matches TRBD2 (6 bases). The CDR3 is made up of 12 amino acids. CDR1 is LGHDT and CDR2 is YNNKEL in the germline V gene (reference sequence). The CDR3 is CASSRGRETQNF. Here the CDR3 DNA reads TGTGCCAGCAGCCGCGGACGGGAGACCCAGAACTTC.

This clonotype counts as large (0.1 to 1%). This beta chain is an off-target read within a library intended for alpha chains, so its frequency means little. The chain is built from TRBV5-6 and TRBJ2-2; 7 bases are shared with TRBD2. This CDR3 is built from 14 residues. V shed 4 bases, J shed 10 bases, and the junction held 10 bases outside the gene matches. Germline-derived CDR1 and CDR2 are SGHDT and YYEEEE. CDR3 nucleotides: TGTGCCAGCAGCCGACGGGGGGTCTCGTTGGAGCTGTTTTTT. It is translated as CASSRRGVSLELFF.